The present entry profiles one T cell receptor beta chain with its context. The target antigen is unknown. Repeated repertoire sampling spanned the course of chemoradiotherapy. This specimen belongs to a study of chemoradiotherapy in HPV16-positive cancers. General study points: In HPV16-positive patients, HPV-responsive T-cell expansion tracked better recurrence-free survival.

This CDR3 is 13 amino acids long. Germline V gives CDR1 LNHDA, CDR2 SQIVND (reference sequence). Trimming shortened V by 0 bases and J by 5 bases, and 7 bases separated the two germline ends. Sequenced by immunoSEQ multiplex PCR; TCRdb stores in-frame clones only, minus some. The table shows roughly 28,000 clones, with around four fifths occurring only once. This clonotype originated in a human donor with HPV-associated anogenital cancer. This specimen consisted of blood, obtained from a patient who underwent chemoradiotherapy. The chain carries TRBV19 and TRBJ2-5; D not resolved. The CDR3: CASSIEIRETQYF. For the CDR3, the DNA is TGTGCCAGTAGTATAGAGATTCGGGAGACCCAGTACTTC.